The entry below describes one T cell receptor beta chain. Antigen unknown. The data originate from a study of shared clonotypes between healthy human individuals. Per the study methods: Junction-only immunoSEQ sequences carried no quality scores, so filtering differed. Generated by immunoSEQ multiplex PCR, the TCRdb table keeps only in-frame clones and is missing some. D and trimming were read from the DNA, whereas the V and J calls and clone size are those reported in that table. This table has about 1.5 million clones, roughly 98% appearing once. This CDR3 spans 14 amino acids. The germline V gene has CDR1 ENHRY and CDR2 SYGVKD. The V and J ends lost 5 bases and 3 bases, in that order; junction bases with no gene match: 1. Healthy and HIV-negative, the adult donors had no recent acute infections or vaccinations. Overall study results and limits: When compared with the clonotypes that were shared by all four sorted-subset donors, the non-shared clonotypes turned out to have lower generation probabilities.

V gene TRBV10-3 combines with J gene TRBJ2-1, with 10 positions matching TRBD2. Sequencing was carried out using naive CD4+ T cells sorted from blood. Subset meaning: CD45RA+ positively selected. The clonotype originates from a man aged 25-45 years in good health. CDR3 amino acids: CAISSGRGYNEQFF. CDR3 DNA sequence: TGTGCCATCAGTAGCGGGAGGGGCTACAATGAGCAGTTCTTC.